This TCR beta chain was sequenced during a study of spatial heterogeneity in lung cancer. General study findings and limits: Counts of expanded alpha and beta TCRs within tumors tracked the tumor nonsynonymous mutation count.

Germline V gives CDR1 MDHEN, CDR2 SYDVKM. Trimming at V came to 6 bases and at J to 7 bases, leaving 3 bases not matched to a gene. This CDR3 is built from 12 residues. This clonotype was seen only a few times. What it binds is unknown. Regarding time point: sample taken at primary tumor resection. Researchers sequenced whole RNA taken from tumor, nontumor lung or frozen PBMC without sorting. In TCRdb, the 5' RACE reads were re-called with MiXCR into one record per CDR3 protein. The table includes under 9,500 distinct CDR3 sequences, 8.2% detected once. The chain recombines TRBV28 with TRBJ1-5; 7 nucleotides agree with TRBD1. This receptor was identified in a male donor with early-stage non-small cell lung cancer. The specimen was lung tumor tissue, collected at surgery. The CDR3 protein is CASSQQGQPQHF. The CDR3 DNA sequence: TGTGCCAGCAGCCAACAGGGGCAGCCCCAGCATTTT.